This T cell receptor (beta chain) was sequenced during a study of blood T cell repertoires in COVID-19. Study-level background: Collection of acute and convalescent COVID-19 samples took place in the United States, Italy and Spain. In each case, the material was cDNA or gDNA derived from T cells, B-cell-depleted T cells, or PBMCs.

Clones were sequenced by immunoSEQ multiplex PCR, and TCRdb holds only the in-frame ones, with some missing. The data hold hundreds of thousands of clones, with 83% observed a single time. Trimming removed 3 bases at V and 6 bases at J, with 9 bases between. CDR1 and CDR2 from the germline V gene are DFQATT and SNEGSKA (reference sequence). The CDR3 is 13 amino acids. The Seattle site enrolled patients during active infection and followed them longitudinally. V is TRBV20-1 and J is TRBJ1-6, with D possibly being TRBD1 (6 bases). Sequencing was done on a sample of peripheral blood. This TCR derives from a woman in her thirties with COVID-19, enrolled during active disease. CDR3 in DNA: TGCAGTGCTAGTGGGGACACTAATTCACCCCTCCACTTT. This gives the protein CSASGDTNSPLHF.